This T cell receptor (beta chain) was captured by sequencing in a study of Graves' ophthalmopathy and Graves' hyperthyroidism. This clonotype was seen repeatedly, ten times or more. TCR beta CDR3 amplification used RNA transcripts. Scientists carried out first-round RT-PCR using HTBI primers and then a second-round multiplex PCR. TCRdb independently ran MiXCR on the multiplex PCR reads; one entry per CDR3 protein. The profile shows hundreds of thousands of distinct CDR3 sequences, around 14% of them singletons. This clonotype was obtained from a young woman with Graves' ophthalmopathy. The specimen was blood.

DNA for the CDR3: TGTGCCAGCAGTATCACCATAAGACAAAAGAGTTATGGCTACACCTTC. Translating it yields CASSITIRQKSYGYTF. V gene TRBV12-3 or TRBV12-4 combines with J gene TRBJ1-2; D remains unclear. The germline V and J ends were trimmed by 5 bases and 5 bases, with 21 bases remaining between them. This CDR3 is built from 16 residues.